The 29 T cell receptor beta chains presented below share a single source sample, sequenced in a study of blood T cell repertoires in COVID-19. Sequencing used immunoSEQ multiplex PCR; TCRdb keeps in-frame clones, though not all of them. The table records 50,000 to 75,000 clones, about 90% of them present only once. The sample taken for sequencing was peripheral blood. All receptors derive from a woman aged 45-60 years with active or convalescent COVID-19.

V and J are TRBV5-1 and TRBJ2-2, with 10 bases matching TRBD2. The CDR3 is 19 amino acids. Germline-derived CDR1 and CDR2 are SGHRS and YFSETQ. The V and J ends lost 1 base and 4 bases, in that order; junction bases with no gene match: 13. CDR3 in amino acids: CASSLTTIGLAGATGELFF. The CDR3 coding sequence is TGCGCCAGCAGCTTGACGACTATAGGGCTAGCGGGAGCCACCGGGGAGCTGTTTTTT.

V gene TRBV6-5 combines with J gene TRBJ2-5, with TRBD1 as a possible D gene (6 bases). This CDR3 is built from 15 residues. In germline, CDR1 is MNHEY, CDR2 SVGAGI. V lost 1 base and J lost 3, with 12 bases in between. CDR3 nucleotide sequence: TGTGCCAGCAGTTACTGGGGGCAGGGTGAAGAGACCCAGTACTTC. Translation: CASSYWGQGEETQYF.

The CDR3 sequence: CAWSGPGKAFF. The CDR3 DNA follows: TGTGCCTGGAGTGGGCCAGGGAAAGCTTTCTTT. This chain joins TRBV30 and TRBJ1-1; perhaps TRBD1 as D (5 bases). The CDR3 contains 11 residues. Germline values: CDR1 GTSNPN, CDR2 SVGIG (reference sequence). V gave up 1 base and J gave up 9 bases, with 9 bases separating them.

The CDR3 region is CASSILREAETQYF. CDR3 DNA sequence: TGTGCCAGCAGCATACTCCGAGAGGCAGAGACCCAGTACTTC. V is TRBV7-6 and J is TRBJ2-5; D call uncertain. Trimming left V 5 bases short and J 4 bases short, with 14 bases between. The CDR3 totals 14 residues. Germline V gives CDR1 SGHVS, CDR2 FNYEAQ.

The genes are TRBV13 and TRBJ1-4, with 8 bases matching TRBD1. CDR1 is PRHDT and CDR2 is FYEKMQ in the germline V gene (reference sequence). With V trimmed by 5 bases and J by 4 bases, 6 bases remained unmatched. CDR3 length: 15 residues. The CDR3 protein is CASSTRGRGNEKLFF. The CDR3 bases are TGTGCCAGCAGCACCAGGGGGCGGGGTAATGAAAAACTGTTTTTT.

The chain recombines TRBV29-1 with TRBJ1-2; D remains unclear. Between the trimmed V and J ends, which lost 7 bases and 3 bases, there was a span of 18 bases. The V gene's germline CDR1 is SQVTM and CDR2 ANQGSEA. This CDR3 region has 14 residues. The CDR3 is CSAGEGSVYYGYTF. In nucleotides, the CDR3 is TGCAGCGCGGGAGAGGGTAGTGTTTACTATGGCTACACCTTC.

The chain employs TRBV7-3 and TRBJ2-3; TRBD2 agrees at 9 bases. This CDR3 contains 17 residues. From germline, CDR1 is SGHTA and CDR2 FQGTGA. The J segment lost 5 bases and the V segment lost 3 bases, leaving 12 bases of the junction unmatched. The CDR3 region is CASSFRGSGSREDTQYF. The CDR3 DNA sequence: TGTGCCAGCAGCTTTCGGGGTAGCGGGAGCAGAGAAGATACGCAGTATTTT.

The chain recombines TRBV11-3 with TRBJ2-7, with a tentative D call TRBD1 (6 bases). Germline values: CDR1 SGHNT, CDR2 YENEEA. V was shortened by 6 bases and J by 5 bases, with 14 bases between the two germline ends. The CDR3 is made up of 13 amino acids. Here the CDR3 DNA reads TGTGCCAGCAGTCGACAGGAAAGGGACGAGCAGTACTTC. Protein product: CASSRQERDEQYF.

This rearrangement joins TRBV28 to TRBJ1-5; D call uncertain. The CDR3 length is 12 residues. The ends were cut back, 8 bases at V and 9 bases at J, with 14 bases in the middle. The germline gives CDR1 MDHEN, CDR2 SYDVKM. This CDR3 is CASQDSGRPQHF. The CDR3 DNA reads TGTGCCAGCCAAGATTCCGGTCGGCCCCAGCATTTT.

The CDR3 here is CATSDYNWDSDTRGETQYF. The CDR3 DNA follows: TGTGCCACCAGTGACTACAACTGGGACAGCGATACCAGGGGGGAGACCCAGTACTTC. V is TRBV24-1 and J is TRBJ2-5, with 7 nucleotides matching TRBD1. The germline CDR1 and CDR2 sequences are KGHDR and SFDVKD. V lost 4 bases to trimming and J lost 5 bases; unmatched junction nucleotides: 21. The CDR3 is 19 amino acids.

The chain recombines TRBV11-2 with TRBJ1-1; D uncertain. V lost 1 base and J lost 3, with 3 bases in between. This CDR3 is 12 amino acids long. The germline CDR1 and CDR2 sequences are SGHAT and FQNNGV. This CDR3 is CASSLGHTEAFF. The CDR3 region has the DNA TGTGCCAGCAGCTTAGGGCACACTGAAGCTTTCTTT.

The chain joins TRBV5-1 to TRBJ1-6, with 8 bases fitting TRBD1. CDR1 is SGHRS, CDR2 YFSETQ, per germline. CDR3 length: 16 amino acids. V lost 1 base and J lost 9; bases outside the gene matches: 9. As DNA, the CDR3 is TGCGCCAGCAGCTTGTCCTTAGGACAGGGCATTTCACCCCTCCACTTT. This codes for CASSLSLGQGISPLHF.

The V call is TRBV9, the J call TRBJ2-2; 9 nucleotides align to TRBD2. Germline assignment: CDR1 SGDLS and CDR2 YYNGEE. This CDR3 spans 15 amino acids. J gave up 4 bases and V 2 bases, and 3 bases lay outside the gene matches. CDR3 sequence (DNA): TGTGCCAGCAGCGTTGCGGGAGGGCCCACCGGGGAGCTGTTTTTT. Its protein is CASSVAGGPTGELFF.

The gene calls are TRBV25-1 and TRBJ1-2, with 7 bases fitting TRBD1. CDR3 size: 14 residues. Trimming at V came to 1 base and at J to 3 bases, leaving 2 bases not matched to a gene. Germline assignment: CDR1 MGHDK and CDR2 SYGVNS. CDR3 loop: CASSEWGTDYGYTF. The CDR3 DNA is TGTGCCAGCAGTGAATGGGGGACAGACTATGGCTACACCTTC.

The genes are TRBV24-1 and TRBJ2-1; maybe TRBD2 (7 bases). Trimming took off 1 base at V and 11 bases at J, with 17 bases between the two ends. The V gene's germline CDR1 is KGHDR and CDR2 SFDVKD. This CDR3 region has 15 residues. The CDR3 DNA reads as TGTGCCACCAGTGATTTTTCCGAGGGGGAGGGAAAGCAGTTCTTC. Amino acids: CATSDFSEGEGKQFF.

This rearrangement joins TRBV11-2 to TRBJ2-7; 10 bases line up with TRBD1. V lost 1 base, J lost 5 bases, and 5 bases stayed unmatched. The length of the CDR3 is 15 residues. CDR1 and CDR2 from the germline V gene are SGHAT and FQNNGV. CDR3: CASSLVRQGADEQYF. The CDR3 region has the DNA TGTGCCAGCAGCTTAGTCCGACAGGGGGCCGACGAGCAGTACTTC.

This clone was counted a single time. The gene calls are TRBV21-1 and TRBJ2-6; the table gives TRBD1 as D, unverified against the DNA. TRBV21-1 is noted as a pseudogene. The CDR3 is 15 amino acids. The CDR3 is CASSERQSGANVLTF. Written as DNA, the CDR3 is TGTGCCAGCAGCGAACGACAATCTGGGGCCAACGTCCTGACTTTC.

The table lists this clone with a count of one. This chain connects TRBV3-1 (or the pseudogene TRBV3-2) to TRBJ2-5; 11 nucleotides align to TRBD2. V gave up 4 bases and J gave up 2 bases; unmatched junction bases: 6. Germline V gene lookup returns CDR1 LGHDT and CDR2 YNNKEL (reference sequence). The CDR3 spans 16 residues. The CDR3 DNA is TGTGCCAGCAGCCCAATCCTAGCGGGAGGACAAGAGACCCAGTACTTC. Its protein product is CASSPILAGGQETQYF.

This clone was seen just once. The rearrangement uses TRBV14 and TRBJ1-6; D is undetermined. This CDR3 region has 12 residues. Germline V gene data show CDR1 as SGHDN and CDR2 as FVKESK. Trimming took off 2 bases at V and 12 bases at J, with 8 bases between the two ends. CDR3 sequence (DNA): TGTGCCAGCAGCCAAAGGAGGGAACCCCTCCACTTT. The encoded protein is CASSQRREPLHF.

The chain combines TRBV30 with TRBJ1-6; D ambiguous. V lost 8 bases and J lost 4, with 12 bases in between. This CDR3 spans 13 amino acids. Germline V gene lookup returns CDR1 GTSNPN and CDR2 SVGIG (reference sequence). The CDR3 coding sequence is TGTGCCGGAAGGCCGGGATATAATTCACCCCTCCACTTT. Translated, it gives CAGRPGYNSPLHF. The variable domain in full, completed from reference TRBV30 and TRBJ1-6, reads SQTIHQWPATLVQPVGSPLSLECTVEGTSNPNLYWYRQAAGRGLQLLFYSVGIGQISSEVPQNLSASRPQDRQFILSSKKLLLSDSGFYLCAGRPGYNSPLHFGNGTRLTVT.

This clone was found once. J is TRBJ1-5 and V is TRBV3-1 (or the pseudogene TRBV3-2); D is perhaps TRBD1 (5 bases). The CDR3 covers 14 residues. Germline lookup yields CDR1 LGHDT and CDR2 YNNKEL (reference sequence). The V and J ends lost 4 bases and 7 bases respectively, with 14 bases between them. CDR3 protein: CASSPSGGGQPQHF. The CDR3 DNA is TGTGCCAGCAGCCCCTCGGGGGGAGGACAGCCCCAGCATTTT.

CDR3 coding DNA: TGCGCCAGCAGCCCGTGGACTAGCGGGCCTAGCACAGATACGCAGTATTTT. Its protein product is CASSPWTSGPSTDTQYF. The chain has TRBV5-1 and TRBJ2-3; 11 positions agree with TRBD2. The V gene end was trimmed by 4 bases and the J gene end by 0 bases; junction bases not matched to a gene: 7. Germline V CDR1 and CDR2: SGHRS, YFSETQ. CDR3 length: 17 amino acids.

The chain joins TRBV2 to TRBJ1-2; D is possibly TRBD1 (5 bases). Germline-derived CDR1 and CDR2 are SNHLY and FYNNEI. This CDR3 has 12 residues. Trimming stripped 8 bases from V and 6 bases from J, with 13 bases between. This CDR3 reads CASSGEGNGYTF. Written as DNA, the CDR3 is TGTGCCAGCTCGGGGGAGGGAAATGGCTACACCTTC.

The chain uses TRBV6-1 and TRBJ1-5; the D gene is possibly TRBD1 (5 bases). V lost 2 bases to trimming and J lost 2 bases, with 7 bases between them. CDR1 and CDR2 from the germline V gene are MNHNS and SASEGT. This CDR3 region has 14 residues. The CDR3 is CASSEQGGNQPQHF. The CDR3 DNA follows: TGTGCCAGCAGTGAACAGGGCGGCAATCAGCCCCAGCATTTT.

The DNA of the CDR3 is TGTGCCAGCACCAGGAGGGGAGCCGCCGGGGAGCTGTTTTTT. It yields the protein CASTRRGAAGELFF. The genes are TRBV6-5 and TRBJ2-2; a weak D match, TRBD2 (6 bases). This CDR3 comprises 14 residues. The V gene's germline CDR1 is MNHEY and CDR2 SVGAGI. Trimming removed 7 bases from V and 6 bases from J, with 15 bases in between.

The chain employs TRBV27 and TRBJ2-7; D is unclear. Trimming took 5 bases from V and 3 from J, leaving 11 bases between them. Germline assignment: CDR1 MNHEY and CDR2 SMNVEV (reference sequence). This CDR3 has 13 residues. The CDR3 sequence: CASSQTHSYEQYF. The CDR3 DNA is TGTGCCAGCAGTCAAACGCACAGCTACGAGCAGTACTTC.

This rearrangement joins TRBV3-1 (or the pseudogene TRBV3-2) to TRBJ1-2, with D possibly TRBD1 on 6 matching bases. The V end lost 4 bases, the J end lost 5 bases, and 26 bases lay between the germline ends. CDR1 LGHDT and CDR2 YNNKEL come from the germline V gene (reference sequence). The CDR3 runs to 18 residues. CDR3 amino acids: CASSPKGRGSSRLYGYTF. CDR3 DNA sequence: TGTGCCAGCAGCCCAAAGGGGAGGGGGTCCTCCCGCCTTTATGGCTACACCTTC.

This chain uses TRBV5-1 with TRBJ1-2, with TRBD1 matching over 8 bases. This CDR3 has 14 amino acids. Germline assignment: CDR1 SGHRS and CDR2 YFSETQ. J was trimmed by 5 bases and V by 2 bases; bases with no gene match: 5. The CDR3 coding sequence is TGCGCCAGCAGCTTCGGACAGGGACGATATGGCTACACCTTC. Amino acids: CASSFGQGRYGYTF.

The rearrangement links TRBV14 to TRBJ2-1; 8 bases agree with TRBD2. The CDR3 totals 11 residues. Germline V gene data show CDR1 as SGHDN and CDR2 as FVKESK. With V trimmed by 4 bases and J by 12 bases, 2 bases remained unmatched. CDR3 region: CASSPGGVQFF. For the CDR3, the DNA is TGTGCCAGCAGCCCCGGGGGGGTGCAGTTCTTC.